These 29 T cell receptor beta chains originate from one sample sequenced in a study of blood T cell repertoires in COVID-19. TCRdb's copy holds only in-frame clones and misses some; the assay was immunoSEQ multiplex PCR. The sample gives around 300,000 clones, just under 85% of which show up once; 4% to 5% is in the top ten. The material sequenced was peripheral blood. The receptors come from a woman aged 50 to 60 with active or convalescent COVID-19.

The chain is built from TRBV5-4 and TRBJ2-2, with 8 bases identical to TRBD1. Germline V gives CDR1 SGHNT, CDR2 YYREEE (reference sequence). The junction had 5 bases not matched to a gene; V was cut back by 4 bases and J by 6 bases. The CDR3 is 14 residues long. Here the CDR3 reads CASSPPGQAGELFF. The CDR3 DNA reads TGTGCCAGCAGCCCCCCGGGACAGGCCGGGGAGCTGTTTTTT. Drawing the rest from reference TRBV5-4 and TRBJ2-2, the complete variable domain is ETGVTQSPTHLIKTRGQQVTLRCSSQSGHNTVSWYQQALGQGPQFIFQYYREEENGRGNFPPRFSGLQFPNYSSELNVNALELDDSALYLCASSPPGQAGELFFGEGSRLTVL.

The chain recombines TRBV5-1 with TRBJ2-2, with 8 nucleotides matching TRBD1. Germline CDR1 and CDR2: SGHRS and YFSETQ. The V gene end was trimmed by 1 base and the J gene end by 5 bases; junction bases not matched to a gene: 1. This CDR3 has 14 residues. The CDR3 sequence is CASSLWDRTGELFF. The CDR3 coding sequence is TGCGCCAGCAGCTTGTGGGACAGGACCGGGGAGCTGTTTTTT.

The count of this clone is one. The CDR3 protein is CATSSQGFYGYTF. For the CDR3, the DNA is TGTGCCACCAGCAGTCAGGGTTTCTATGGCTACACCTTC. The chain couples TRBV15 to TRBJ1-2; D possibly corresponds to TRBD1 (5 bases). In germline, CDR1 is LNHNV, CDR2 YYDKDF (reference sequence). V was shortened by 3 bases and J by 4 bases, with 9 bases between the two germline ends. CDR3 size: 13 residues.

The chain carries TRBV6-5 and TRBJ2-3, with TRBD1 matching 7 bases. Trimming removed 5 bases from V and 5 bases from J; junction bases left unmatched: 7. The CDR3 spans 14 residues. The germline V gene has CDR1 MNHEY and CDR2 SVGAGI. The CDR3 here is CASSRTGAGDTQYF. The CDR3 nucleotides are TGTGCCAGCAGTAGAACAGGGGCGGGAGATACGCAGTATTTT.

The genes are TRBV6-5 and TRBJ2-7; 7 bases match TRBD1. The germline V gene encodes CDR1 MNHEY and CDR2 SVGAGI. The junction had 11 bases not matched to a gene; V was cut back by 6 bases and J by 3 bases. CDR3 length: 15 amino acids. The CDR3 region is CASRGPRQGVYEQYF. DNA of the CDR3: TGTGCCAGCAGGGGACCGCGACAGGGTGTCTACGAGCAGTACTTC.

The chain has TRBV29-1 and TRBJ1-5, with a tentative D call TRBD1 (5 bases). The CDR3 has 12 amino acids. V lost 5 bases, J lost 9 bases, and 14 bases lay in between. CDR1 SQVTM and CDR2 ANQGSEA come from the germline V gene. The CDR3 is CSVSADGGPQHF. The CDR3 DNA sequence: TGCAGCGTTTCTGCGGACGGGGGGCCCCAGCATTTT.

This chain joins TRBV19 and TRBJ2-1; 9 nucleotides agree with TRBD2. The V and J ends lost 5 bases and 6 bases, in that order; junction bases with no gene match: 2. This CDR3 region has 13 residues. The germline CDR1 and CDR2 sequences are LNHDA and SQIVND (reference sequence). CDR3 DNA: TGTGCCAGTAGTGCTAGCGGGGTCAATGAGCAGTTCTTC. It encodes CASSASGVNEQFF.

Written as DNA, the CDR3 is TGCGCCAGCAGCAGGGAGACAGGGGCCGCGAGGGGTGACACTGAAGCTTTCTTT. Amino acids: CASSRETGAARGDTEAFF. This sequence joins TRBV5-1 and TRBJ1-1, with 8 nucleotides matching TRBD1. Germline loops: CDR1 SGHRS, CDR2 YFSETQ. This CDR3 is 18 amino acids long. V was clipped by 4 bases and J by 3 bases; unmatched bases: 17.

This sequence joins TRBV4-1 and TRBJ2-7, with TRBD2 as a possible D gene (6 bases). The germline V and J ends were trimmed by 3 bases and 3 bases, with 12 bases remaining between them. CDR1 MGHRA and CDR2 YSYEKL come from the germline V gene. This CDR3 spans 14 amino acids. The CDR3 nucleotides read TGCGCCAGCAGCCAGGTTCAGGGAGGCTACGAGCAGTACTTC. Translation gives CASSQVQGGYEQYF.

The chain employs TRBV19 and TRBJ1-5, with TRBD1 matching 10 bases. V dropped 4 bases and J dropped 4; count of bases not matched to a gene: 7. This CDR3 has 16 residues. Germline CDR1 LNHDA, CDR2 SQIVND (reference sequence). The CDR3 coding sequence is TGTGCCAGTAGTAGAGGACAGGGGGTGGCAAATCAGCCCCAGCATTTT. It specifies CASSRGQGVANQPQHF. The whole variable domain, remainder taken from reference TRBV19 and TRBJ1-5, is DGGITQSPKYLFRKEGQNVTLSCEQNLNHDAMYWYRQDPGQGLRLIYYSQIVNDFQKGDIAEGYSVSREKKESFPLTVTSAQKNPTAFYLCASSRGQGVANQPQHFGDGTRLSIL.

The chain combines TRBV9 with TRBJ1-1; possibly TRBD1 for D (6 bases). CDR3 size: 14 residues. V was clipped by 2 bases and J by 8 bases, with 16 bases between them. From germline, CDR1 is SGDLS and CDR2 YYNGEE. Here the CDR3 DNA reads TGTGCCAGCAGCGTCTCCACGACAGGTAAGGAAGCTTTCTTT. Translation: CASSVSTTGKEAFF.

The rearrangement joins TRBV3-1 (or the pseudogene TRBV3-2) to TRBJ2-1; TRBD1 is a possible D gene (5 bases). Germline CDR1 LGHDT, CDR2 YNNKEL (reference sequence). CDR3 length: 14 residues. Trimming shortened V by 5 bases and J by 2 bases, and 10 bases separated the two germline ends. The CDR3 bases are TGTGCCAGCAGCTTTTGGGGCCCCTACAATGAGCAGTTCTTC. Amino acid sequence: CASSFWGPYNEQFF.

The rearrangement uses TRBV10-3 and TRBJ2-2, with D possibly being TRBD1 (6 bases). Germline CDR1 ENHRY, CDR2 SYGVKD. Trimming took off 10 bases at V and 2 bases at J, with 14 bases between the two ends. The CDR3 consists of 14 residues. The CDR3 nucleotides are TGTGCCACCGCTAGGACAGACAACACCGGGGAGCTGTTTTTT. It specifies CATARTDNTGELFF.

This clone was detected only once. V and J are TRBV28 and TRBJ2-5, with 8 bases lining up with TRBD1. J gave up 6 bases and V 5 bases, and 8 bases lay outside the gene matches. The CDR3 extends over 14 amino acids. The germline CDR1 and CDR2 sequences are MDHEN and SYDVKM. The CDR3 nucleotides are TGTGCCAGCAGTAGGACAGGGTCCAGGAAGACCCAGTACTTC. Protein product: CASSRTGSRKTQYF.

This sequence joins TRBV4-2 and TRBJ2-2, with TRBD2 matching 10 bases. From germline, CDR1 is LGHNA and CDR2 YNFKEQ. This CDR3 spans 17 amino acids. V lost 0 bases to trimming and J lost 10 bases; unmatched junction nucleotides: 11. CDR3 coding DNA: TGTGCCAGCAGCCAAGATTCGACGGCTAGCGGGAGAGCGGAGCTGTTTTTT. It is translated as CASSQDSTASGRAELFF.

V is TRBV2 and J is TRBJ1-2; D not resolved. This CDR3 is built from 14 residues. Trimming stripped 1 base from V and 2 bases from J, with 8 bases between. The germline gives CDR1 SNHLY, CDR2 FYNNEI. The CDR3 sequence is CASSEGRMNYGYTF. In DNA, the CDR3 is TGTGCCAGCAGTGAAGGGAGGATGAACTATGGCTACACCTTC. Based on the CDR3 plus reference TRBV2 and TRBJ1-2, the full variable domain is EPEVTQTPSHQVTQMGQEVILRCVPISNHLYFYWYRQILGQKVEFLVSFYNNEISEKSEIFDDQFSVERPDGSNFTLKIRSTKLEDSAMYFCASSEGRMNYGYTFGSGTRLTVV.

The chain carries TRBV25-1 and TRBJ2-7; TRBD1 might be the D (6 bases). The V gene's germline CDR1 is MGHDK and CDR2 SYGVNS. The germline V and J ends were trimmed by 1 base and 1 base, with 17 bases remaining between them. The CDR3 is 17 residues long. The DNA of the CDR3 is TGTGCCAGCAGTGAATCGGCCCTCAGGGGCCCTTCCTACGAGCAGTACTTC. It yields the protein CASSESALRGPSYEQYF.

This clone appeared a few times. The V call is TRBV5-1, the J call TRBJ2-5, with D possibly being TRBD1 (6 bases). Trimming pared 4 bases from V and 2 bases from J, leaving 18 bases between. Germline CDR1 SGHRS, CDR2 YFSETQ. This CDR3 has 16 residues. The CDR3 protein is CASSGGLLAEQETQYF. CDR3 sequence (DNA): TGCGCCAGCAGCGGGGGCTTGTTGGCGGAACAAGAGACCCAGTACTTC.

The chain links TRBV5-1 to TRBJ1-5, with no clear D. Germline-derived CDR1 and CDR2 are SGHRS and YFSETQ. Trimming removed 4 bases from V and 5 bases from J, with 13 bases in between. CDR3 length equals 14 residues. This chain's CDR3 is CASSPQPGDQPQHF. The CDR3, as DNA: TGCGCCAGCAGCCCCCAACCCGGAGATCAGCCCCAGCATTTT.

This clone was observed a single time. The CDR3 here is CASMFSPEANEQFF. CDR3 sequence (DNA): TGTGCCAGCATGTTTAGCCCAGAAGCGAATGAGCAGTTCTTC. V is TRBV6-4 and J is TRBJ2-1; D gene ambiguous. Trimming left V 7 bases short and J 7 bases short, with 17 bases between. The CDR3 is 14 residues long. Looked up from germline, CDR1 is MRHNA and CDR2 is SNTAGT.

V gene TRBV6-2 or TRBV6-3 combines with J gene TRBJ2-7, with unresolved D. The V gene's germline CDR1 is MNHEY and CDR2 SVGEGT. Trimming removed 4 bases from V and 3 bases from J, with 7 bases in between. This CDR3 region has 12 residues. The CDR3 protein is CASSWSRYEQYF. For the CDR3, the DNA is TGTGCCAGCAGTTGGAGCCGCTACGAGCAGTACTTC.

This clone was detected only once. The gene calls are TRBV28 and TRBJ1-1; D is unresolved. Germline lookup yields CDR1 MDHEN and CDR2 SYDVKM. The V and J ends lost 5 bases and 0 bases respectively, with 7 bases between them. The CDR3 runs to 13 residues. The CDR3 spells CASSEGMNTEAFF. The CDR3 DNA is TGTGCCAGCAGTGAGGGTATGAACACTGAAGCTTTCTTT.

This chain connects TRBV7-9 to TRBJ2-2, with D possibly TRBD1 on 6 matching bases. In germline, CDR1 is SEHNR, CDR2 FQNEAQ (reference sequence). CDR3 length: 15 amino acids. Trimming took 3 bases from V and 4 from J, leaving 12 bases between them. The DNA of the CDR3 is TGTGCCAGCAGCTTGGGACAAGAAACCACCGGGGAGCTGTTTTTT. Its protein product is CASSLGQETTGELFF.

V usage is TRBV5-5 and J usage is TRBJ1-2; D possibly corresponds to TRBD1 (5 bases). Looked up from germline, CDR1 is SGHKS and CDR2 is YYEKEE (reference sequence). V lost 3 bases and J lost 4, with 13 bases in between. CDR3 size: 14 residues. CDR3 nucleotide sequence: TGTGCCAGCAGCTCAGGGCGCCCCGGCTATGGCTACACCTTC. It encodes CASSSGRPGYGYTF. Looking up the rest from reference TRBV5-5 and TRBJ1-2 gives the full variable domain: DAGVTQSPTHLIKTRGQQVTLRCSPISGHKSVSWYQQVLGQGPQFIFQYYEKEERGRGNFPDRFSARQFPNYSSELNVNALLLGDSALYLCASSSGRPGYGYTFGSGTRLTVV.

The chain joins TRBV25-1 to TRBJ1-2; 7 nucleotides align to TRBD1. With 3 bases clipped from V and 12 bases from J, the junction kept 13 bases outside the gene matches. CDR1 and CDR2 from the germline V gene are MGHDK and SYGVNS. The CDR3 consists of 14 residues. CDR3 DNA sequence: TGTGCCAGCAGTGACCCCGGGGACAGTTCTCAAAACACCTTC. This translates into CASSDPGDSSQNTF.

As concerns this clone: Within the sample, other DNA sequences also encode this same CDR3. V is TRBV7-9 and J is TRBJ2-1, with TRBD2 identical over 12 bases. This CDR3 region has 17 residues. Per germline, CDR1 SEHNR and CDR2 FQNEAQ (reference sequence). J gave up 3 bases and V 1 base, and 4 bases lay outside the gene matches. CDR3 coding DNA: TGTGCCAGCAGCTTAGGCGGACTAGCGGGAAACTACAATGAGCAGTTCTTC. Translation: CASSLGGLAGNYNEQFF.

This chain links TRBV5-1 with TRBJ2-2, with 8 bases lining up with TRBD2. Trimming took 5 bases from V and 6 from J; bases not matched to a gene: 6. The CDR3 is 14 amino acids. Per germline, CDR1 SGHRS and CDR2 YFSETQ. CDR3 sequence: CASRTSGGAGELFF. The DNA of the CDR3 is TGCGCCAGCAGAACTAGCGGAGGGGCCGGGGAGCTGTTTTTT.

The chain links TRBV5-6 to TRBJ2-3, with a possible D match to TRBD2 (5 bases). CDR1 is SGHDT and CDR2 is YYEEEE in the germline V gene. The CDR3 runs to 14 residues. Trimming removed 4 bases at V and 5 bases at J, with 14 bases between. The CDR3 nucleotides are TGTGCCAGCAGCCTGCGAGAGGCGGGAGATACGCAGTATTTT. It codes for CASSLREAGDTQYF. Based on the CDR3 plus reference TRBV5-6 and TRBJ2-3, the full variable domain is DAGVTQSPTHLIKTRGQQVTLRCSPKSGHDTVSWYQQALGQGPQFIFQYYEEEERQRGNFPDRFSGHQFPNYSSELNVNALLLGDSALYLCASSLREAGDTQYFGPGTRLTVL.

The V call is TRBV6-1, the J call TRBJ2-7, with D possibly being TRBD2 (6 bases). This CDR3 region has 15 residues. Germline V CDR1 and CDR2: MNHNS, SASEGT. With 1 base removed from V and 4 bases from J, the gap between germline ends came to 14 bases. The CDR3 nucleotides are TGTGCCAGCAGTGAAGTGCTAGCGAAATTATACGAGCAGTACTTC. Protein: CASSEVLAKLYEQYF.